These 19 T cell receptor beta chains share one sample of origin, sequenced in a study of blood T cell repertoires in COVID-19. Profiled with immunoSEQ multiplex PCR; TCRdb holds only in-frame clones, not every one. Of some 180,000 clones in the sample, 80% were seen once. Sequencing input: peripheral blood. The receptors shown here come from a man in his fifties or sixties with acute or convalescent COVID-19.

The gene calls are TRBV6-1 and TRBJ2-1; 10 bases agree with TRBD2. The V and J ends lost 2 bases and 10 bases, in that order; junction bases with no gene match: 11. The germline gives CDR1 MNHNS, CDR2 SASEGT. The CDR3 contains 16 residues. The CDR3 sequence: CASSEYLAGAAKEQFF. The CDR3 nucleotides read TGTGCCAGCAGTGAATATCTAGCGGGGGCCGCTAAAGAGCAGTTCTTC.

This chain joins TRBV5-1 and TRBJ2-2; weak D call: TRBD1 (6 bases). CDR1 is SGHRS, CDR2 YFSETQ, per germline. V lost 2 bases and J 2 bases, leaving 13 bases between the germline ends. The CDR3 covers 16 residues. The CDR3 bases are TGCGCCAGCAGCTTAAGAGAACAGGGTAACACCGGGGAGCTGTTTTTT. The encoded protein is CASSLREQGNTGELFF.

This rearrangement joins TRBV5-4 to TRBJ1-6; possible D gene TRBD1, 6 bases. Trimming removed 4 bases from V and 7 bases from J, with 15 bases in between. This CDR3 has 15 amino acids. Germline CDR1 reads SGHNT; CDR2 reads YYREEE (reference sequence). DNA for the CDR3: TGTGCCAGCAGCCCGAGGACAGATCAAAATTCACCCCTCCACTTT. The encoded protein is CASSPRTDQNSPLHF.

The J gene is TRBJ1-2, the V gene TRBV10-3; D is unclear. Germline V lookup: CDR1 ENHRY, CDR2 SYGVKD. V was shortened by 3 bases and J by 1 base, with 6 bases between the two germline ends. The CDR3 runs 13 residues. CDR3 sequence (DNA): TGTGCCATCAGTGACCCCCGTAACTATGGCTACACCTTC. Translation: CAISDPRNYGYTF.

The chain recombines TRBV3-1 (or the pseudogene TRBV3-2) with TRBJ1-5; D unresolved. Germline V lookup: CDR1 LGHDT, CDR2 YNNKEL (reference sequence). This CDR3 has 17 residues. Trimming left V 1 base short and J 2 bases short, with 15 bases between. CDR3: CASSQGFGGGRNQPQHF. CDR3 DNA: TGTGCCAGCAGCCAAGGATTCGGTGGCGGCCGCAATCAGCCCCAGCATTTT.

The chain carries TRBV6-1 and TRBJ1-3; D remains ambiguous. This CDR3 has 15 residues. V lost 2 bases and J 0 bases, leaving 8 bases between the germline ends. The germline V gene has CDR1 MNHNS and CDR2 SASEGT. CDR3 DNA: TGTGCCAGCAGTGAAACCCCGAGCTCTGGAAACACCATATATTTT. Its protein is CASSETPSSGNTIYF.

This clone occurred once. The rearrangement links TRBV3-1 (or the pseudogene TRBV3-2) to TRBJ2-5; tentative D call: TRBD1 (6 bases). Germline V gene data show CDR1 as LGHDT and CDR2 as YNNKEL (reference sequence). The CDR3 consists of 15 residues. V shed 4 bases and J shed 2 bases, with 14 bases lying between them. The CDR3 spells CASSLTSGEQETQYF. CDR3 DNA sequence: TGTGCCAGCAGCCTCACTTCAGGGGAACAAGAGACCCAGTACTTC.

The chain employs TRBV9 and TRBJ2-1; a weak D match, TRBD2 (7 bases). V was shortened by 0 bases and J by 7 bases, with 14 bases between the two germline ends. The length of the CDR3 is 15 residues. Germline V lookup: CDR1 SGDLS, CDR2 YYNGEE. CDR3 loop: CASSVAGGARNEQFF. In nucleotides, the CDR3 is TGTGCCAGCAGCGTAGCTGGGGGGGCGCGGAATGAGCAGTTCTTC.

The chain couples TRBV14 to TRBJ2-1, with TRBD2 matching 9 bases. Germline CDR1 reads SGHDN; CDR2 reads FVKESK. V trimming: 1 base; J trimming: 16 bases; junction bases outside the gene matches: 8. CDR3 length: 13 amino acids. CDR3 sequence (DNA): TGTGCCAGCAGCCAAGCCCTAGCGGGACCTTCCTTCTTC. Translating it yields CASSQALAGPSFF.

To note about this clone: A much bigger clone sits one base away, suggesting this may be a read error. V gene TRBV6-5 combines with J gene TRBJ1-2; TRBD1 aligns across 7 bases. There are 13 residues in the CDR3. The trim removed 6 bases at V and 4 bases at J, leaving 5 bases unmatched. CDR1 MNHEY and CDR2 SVGAGI come from the germline V gene. CDR3 DNA: TGTGCCAGCAGCCGGGGACAGTTCTATGGCTACACCTTC. This translates into CASSRGQFYGYTF.

V and J are TRBV20-1 and TRBJ1-2; 7 nucleotides align to TRBD1. V shed 3 bases and J 4 bases; nucleotides not matched to a gene: 17. This CDR3 spans 17 amino acids. Looked up from germline, CDR1 is DFQATT and CDR2 is SNEGSKA (reference sequence). CDR3 DNA: TGCAGTGCTAGTTACAGGGGCGCCATTTTTCCCTCCTATGGCTACACCTTC. Protein sequence: CSASYRGAIFPSYGYTF.

The rearrangement uses TRBV6-5 and TRBJ1-2; 7 bases match TRBD1. This CDR3 spans 14 amino acids. Losses at the gene ends were 8 bases for V and 4 bases for J; bases not matched to a gene: 10. Germline loops: CDR1 MNHEY, CDR2 SVGAGI. CDR3 region: CASAERTGVYGYTF. The CDR3 region has the DNA TGTGCCAGCGCCGAGAGGACAGGCGTCTATGGCTACACCTTC.

This clone came up a few times. The chain recombines TRBV29-1 with TRBJ2-1, with TRBD2 matching 13 bases. The CDR3 has 15 amino acids. V was clipped by 3 bases and J by 9 bases; unmatched bases: 8. Germline V gives CDR1 SQVTM, CDR2 ANQGSEA. The DNA for the CDR3 is TGCAGCGTTGATTGGACTAGCGGGGGCCTAGCTGAGCAGTTCTTC. Protein product: CSVDWTSGGLAEQFF.

The V gene is TRBV1, the J gene TRBJ1-1; the DNA was not used to check the table's D call, TRBD1. TRBV1 is deemed a pseudogene. This CDR3 spans 15 amino acids. CDR3: CTSSQGQGMNTEAFF. CDR3 coding DNA: TGCACCAGCAGCCAAGGCCAGGGAATGAACACTGAAGCTTTCTTT.

This sequence joins TRBV3-1 (or the pseudogene TRBV3-2) and TRBJ2-3, with D perhaps TRBD2 (6 bases). With 4 bases removed from V and 2 bases from J, the gap between germline ends came to 13 bases. CDR3 size: 15 residues. Germline V gene lookup returns CDR1 LGHDT and CDR2 YNNKEL (reference sequence). Here the CDR3 DNA reads TGTGCCAGCAGCCCGGGACTGCGGACCACAGATACGCAGTATTTT. Its translation: CASSPGLRTTDTQYF.

This clone was seen just once. The chain uses TRBV19 and TRBJ1-6; tentative D call: TRBD1 (5 bases). The germline CDR1 and CDR2 sequences are LNHDA and SQIVND (reference sequence). Trimming took 3 bases from V and 7 from J, leaving 10 bases between them. This CDR3 has 14 residues. Written as DNA, the CDR3 is TGTGCCAGTAGTATTTGGCGGGGGAATTCACCCCTCCACTTT. Translation gives CASSIWRGNSPLHF.

The V gene is TRBV19, the J gene TRBJ1-5, with 9 bases that match TRBD1. This CDR3 is 16 amino acids long. Germline V gene sequence: CDR1 LNHDA, CDR2 SQIVND (reference sequence). Losses at the gene ends were 0 bases for V and 2 bases for J; bases not matched to a gene: 2. CDR3 DNA sequence: TGTGCCAGTAGTATAGAGGGACAGGGCCGCAATCAGCCCCAGCATTTT. It specifies CASSIEGQGRNQPQHF.

This clone was seen a few times. V gene TRBV5-1 combines with J gene TRBJ2-5, with 8 bases aligning to TRBD2. Germline CDR1 SGHRS, CDR2 YFSETQ. The CDR3 runs to 12 residues. Trimming took 7 bases from V and 8 from J; bases not matched to a gene: 7. CDR3 in amino acids: CASGLAGLTQYF. CDR3 bases: TGCGCCAGCGGTCTAGCGGGTCTAACCCAGTACTTC.

The chain couples TRBV7-2 to TRBJ2-7; D is unresolved. V was shortened by 2 bases and J by 3 bases, with 11 bases between the two germline ends. The CDR3 totals 14 residues. The germline V gene encodes CDR1 SGHTA and CDR2 FQGNSA. The CDR3 protein is CASSLTVPHYEQYF. In DNA, the CDR3 is TGTGCCAGCAGCTTAACTGTCCCTCACTACGAGCAGTACTTC.